This record concerns one T cell receptor beta chain sequence. The target antigen is unknown. The PCR used 60 Vbeta and 13 Jbeta primers. The table came from immunoSEQ multiplex PCR; TCRdb's copy has only in-frame clones and leaves some out. Of 98,000 or so clones listed, 76% are singletons. These data belong to a study of cytomegalovirus exposure and HLA in healthy donors. Study background: Earlier findings included about 120 million unique TCR beta sequences obtained from approximately 170 million T cells.

The CDR3 totals 12 residues. V dropped 4 bases and J dropped 5 bases, with 9 bases sitting between them. Germline CDR1 SGHAT, CDR2 FQNNGV. Study-level points and caveats: Compared with the roughly 700-donor mean, an Asian-associated ancestry cluster reportedly had fewer N-insertions, according to a later analysis. As a later analysis showed, a missense DCLRE1C variant was linked to trimming of TCR beta V- and J-genes. The authors judged a highly shared variant cluster likely a sequencing artifact.

The chain has TRBV11-2 and TRBJ2-7; maybe TRBD1 (5 bases). The source material was PBMCs. The sequence came from a middle-aged man in good health and CMV-seronegative. The CDR3 DNA sequence: TGTGCCAGCAGCTCAGGGATACACGAGCAGTACTTC. Its translation: CASSSGIHEQYF.